This T cell receptor (beta chain) was retrieved from a study of cytomegalovirus exposure and HLA in healthy donors. Study overall: In a later analysis, it was reported that the roughly 120 validation repertoires had been produced on the same platform as the 690 or so repertoires belonging to the first cohort. Study-wide results and caveats: The tendency of first-cohort TCR clusters to co-occur in the 120 or so validation repertoires was the finding of a later analysis. There were some public TCRs occurring in many donors, but most TCR sequences were rare.

Donors came from a validation cohort of 90 to 150 subjects, distinct from the first 666-subject cohort. TCRdb keeps only in-frame clones here, not all; method: immunoSEQ multiplex PCR. This table holds about 160,000 clones, 70% to 90% found once. Comments on this clone: Its target is not known.

Between the trimmed V and J ends, which lost 5 bases and 0 bases, there was a span of 5 bases. The CDR3 loop spans 12 amino acids. Germline assignment: CDR1 SGHAT and CDR2 FQNNGV. Sample: PBMCs. This receptor was taken from a young woman in good health and CMV-seronegative. V and J are TRBV11-2 and TRBJ2-7; no reliable D call. Here the CDR3 DNA reads TGTGCCAGCAGCCTGAACTCCTACGAGCAGTACTTC. The encoded protein is CASSLNSYEQYF.